Following are 25 T cell receptor beta chains from one sample sequenced in a study of T cell changes during pregnancy in multiple sclerosis. Clones were read by immunoSEQ multiplex PCR, and TCRdb kept only the in-frame ones, dropping some. This table holds roughly 27,000 clones, approximately 94% found once. Sequenced here: CD4+ T cells from peripheral blood mononuclear cells, sampled in the first trimester of pregnancy. The receptors originated from a female donor with multiple sclerosis, enrolled in a pregnancy study.

This clone was found once. Here the CDR3 reads CASSSQGTETQYF. The DNA of the CDR3 is TGTGCCAGCAGTTCCCAGGGGACCGAGACCCAGTACTTC. The chain combines TRBV25-1 with TRBJ2-5, with D possibly TRBD1 on 6 matching bases. Deletions cut 5 bases from V and 5 bases from J, with 12 bases between. Germline V gene sequence: CDR1 MGHDK, CDR2 SYGVNS. CDR3 length: 13 residues.

A remark on this clone: Other DNA sequences within the sample encode an identical CDR3. The CDR3 sequence is CASSPDTNYGYTF. DNA of the CDR3: TGCGCCAGCAGCCCGGACACTAACTATGGCTACACCTTC. V and J are TRBV5-1 and TRBJ1-2, with TRBD1 as a possible D gene (5 bases). This CDR3 region has 13 residues. Germline V CDR1 and CDR2: SGHRS, YFSETQ. V was shortened by 4 bases and J by 0 bases, with 7 bases between the two germline ends.

The chain has TRBV28 and TRBJ1-2; possibly TRBD1 for D (5 bases). V gave up 3 bases and J gave up 4 bases, with 15 bases separating them. The length of the CDR3 is 15 residues. Per germline, CDR1 MDHEN and CDR2 SYDVKM. CDR3 nucleotide sequence: TGTGCCAGCAGTTTGCAGTTGGGAGGGGCCTATGGCTACACCTTC. Its protein is CASSLQLGGAYGYTF.

The rearrangement links TRBV25-1 to TRBJ2-3, with 9 bases matching TRBD2. The CDR3 is 16 amino acids. Germline CDR1 MGHDK, CDR2 SYGVNS. The V gene end was trimmed by 3 bases and the J gene end by 6 bases; junction bases not matched to a gene: 10. The CDR3 reads CASSDWNSGGLDTQYF. For the CDR3, the DNA is TGTGCCAGCAGTGACTGGAATAGCGGGGGCTTGGATACGCAGTATTTT.

CDR3 residues: CASSPETGDGYTF. DNA of the CDR3: TGTGCCAGCAGTCCTGAGACAGGAGATGGCTACACCTTC. V usage is TRBV6-4 and J usage is TRBJ1-2; a possible D gene is TRBD1 (6 bases). This CDR3 has 13 amino acids. Trimming shortened V by 5 bases and J by 6 bases, and 13 bases separated the two germline ends. Germline CDR1 and CDR2: MRHNA and SNTAGT.

The chain couples TRBV19 to TRBJ2-7, with TRBD1 as a possible D gene (6 bases). CDR1 and CDR2 (germline): LNHDA, SQIVND (reference sequence). The CDR3 is 14 amino acids. V lost 4 bases, J lost 5 bases, and 15 bases lay in between. The CDR3 coding sequence is TGTGCCAGTAGTAGGGAGAGGGGGTCCCACGAGCAGTACTTC. Translation: CASSRERGSHEQYF.

This clone was counted a single time. The chain has TRBV19 and TRBJ2-7; 9 nucleotides align to TRBD2. V lost 1 base to trimming and J lost 1 base; unmatched junction nucleotides: 2. This CDR3 comprises 15 residues. Germline values: CDR1 LNHDA, CDR2 SQIVND (reference sequence). The CDR3 nucleotides are TGTGCCAGTAGTATAGTAGCGGGGGTATCCTACGAGCAGTACTTC. Amino acids: CASSIVAGVSYEQYF.

CDR3: CASTKQAGVTKNIQYF. The CDR3 region has the DNA TGTGCCAGCACCAAACAAGCGGGGGTAACCAAAAACATTCAGTACTTC. The genes are TRBV7-9 and TRBJ2-4; 8 bases match TRBD2. CDR3 size: 16 residues. The junction had 10 bases not matched to a gene; V was cut back by 7 bases and J by 2 bases. The germline V gene has CDR1 SEHNR and CDR2 FQNEAQ (reference sequence).

The chain employs TRBV11-2 and TRBJ1-1, with D hard to call. The V and J ends lost 0 bases and 0 bases respectively, with 8 bases between them. The CDR3 length is 15 residues. The V gene's germline CDR1 is SGHAT and CDR2 FQNNGV. CDR3 coding DNA: TGTGCCAGCAGCTTAGACCCGGGGATGAACACTGAAGCTTTCTTT. This encodes CASSLDPGMNTEAFF.

The rearrangement links TRBV5-1 to TRBJ2-5, with D unresolved. This CDR3 has 14 amino acids. The germline V gene has CDR1 SGHRS and CDR2 YFSETQ. V lost 0 bases, J lost 2 bases, and 8 bases lay in between. The CDR3 DNA follows: TGCGCCAGCAGCTTGGGGGCTACACAAGAGACCCAGTACTTC. Residues: CASSLGATQETQYF.

CDR3 sequence (DNA): TGTGCCAGCAGCTCCGGACTAGCGGGGGGCACAGATACGCAGTATTTT. Translated: CASSSGLAGGTDTQYF. This rearrangement joins TRBV7-2 to TRBJ2-3; 13 positions agree with TRBD2. V trimming: 4 bases; J trimming: 1 base; junction bases outside the gene matches: 2. Germline-derived CDR1 and CDR2 are SGHTA and FQGNSA. This CDR3 is built from 16 residues.

The CDR3 protein is CAIKGTGDTNEKLFF. CDR3 DNA sequence: TGTGCCATCAAGGGCACAGGGGACACTAATGAAAAACTGTTTTTT. The chain carries TRBV10-3 and TRBJ1-4; 7 positions agree with TRBD1. With V trimmed by 7 bases and J by 2 bases, 7 bases remained unmatched. The CDR3 has 15 amino acids. Germline V gene lookup returns CDR1 ENHRY and CDR2 SYGVKD.

The chain recombines TRBV5-1 with TRBJ2-2, with a weak D call TRBD2 (6 bases). V was trimmed by 0 bases and J by 7 bases, leaving 13 bases between them. The germline CDR1 and CDR2 sequences are SGHRS and YFSETQ. CDR3 length equals 15 residues. The CDR3 DNA follows: TGCGCCAGCAGCTTGGTGGCCGGAGCGGGCGGGGAGCTGTTTTTT. Translation gives CASSLVAGAGGELFF.

V is TRBV19 and J is TRBJ1-5; 8 bases match TRBD1. The CDR3 totals 13 residues. The germline gives CDR1 LNHDA, CDR2 SQIVND (reference sequence). V shed 6 bases and J 6 bases; nucleotides not matched to a gene: 4. The CDR3 DNA follows: TGTGCCAGTAGGGGGACAGGAGGTCAGCCCCAGCATTTT. Translated: CASRGTGGQPQHF. Full variable domain (remainder filled in from reference TRBV19 and TRBJ1-5): DGGITQSPKYLFRKEGQNVTLSCEQNLNHDAMYWYRQDPGQGLRLIYYSQIVNDFQKGDIAEGYSVSREKKESFPLTVTSAQKNPTAFYLCASRGTGGQPQHFGDGTRLSIL.

The chain combines TRBV2 with TRBJ2-4; D is possibly TRBD2 (5 bases). V lost 5 bases and J lost 0, with 11 bases in between. The CDR3 contains 15 residues. Germline V gene sequence: CDR1 SNHLY, CDR2 FYNNEI. As DNA, the CDR3 is TGTGCCAGCAGTCGGACTCTTCTAGCCAAAAACATTCAGTACTTC. Translation: CASSRTLLAKNIQYF.

This clone has a handful of counts. V and J are TRBV10-3 and TRBJ1-2; TRBD1 is a possible D gene (6 bases). The CDR3 loop spans 13 amino acids. Trimming shortened V by 7 bases and J by 10 bases, and 19 bases separated the two germline ends. Germline lookup yields CDR1 ENHRY and CDR2 SYGVKD. In DNA form, the CDR3 reads TGTGCCATCAATGGGCAGGGGCTAGAGGACTACACCTTC. It is translated as CAINGQGLEDYTF.

V is TRBV7-8 and J is TRBJ2-7, with D possibly TRBD2 on 6 matching bases. CDR3 size: 15 residues. Germline values: CDR1 SGHVS, CDR2 FQNEAQ. Written as DNA, the CDR3 is TGTGCTTCGTCCCCCCACCGGACTACCTCATACGAGCAGTACTTC. As protein: CASSPHRTTSYEQYF.

This clone was detected only once. The chain is built from TRBV29-1 and TRBJ1-1; 9 bases are shared with TRBD1. The V gene end was trimmed by 7 bases and the J gene end by 1 base; junction bases not matched to a gene: 4. The CDR3 spans 13 residues. Germline CDR1 and CDR2: SQVTM and ANQGSEA. The CDR3 coding sequence is TGCAGCGGACAGGGGGATTCGAACACTGAAGCTTTCTTT. This translates into CSGQGDSNTEAFF. The full variable domain, in which reference TRBV29-1 and TRBJ1-1 provide the parts outside the CDR3, is SAVISQKPSRDICQRGTSLTIQCQVDSQVTMMFWYRQQPGQSLTLIATANQGSEATYESGFVIDKFPISRPNLTFSTLTVSNMSPEDSSIYLCSGQGDSNTEAFFGQGTRLTVV.

The rearrangement links TRBV11-3 to TRBJ2-3; D is perhaps TRBD2 (5 bases). Germline CDR1 is SGHNT and CDR2 is YENEEA. This CDR3 has 13 residues. V dropped 5 bases and J dropped 5 bases, with 11 bases sitting between them. The CDR3 DNA is TGTGCCAGCAGCAAATCCCGGGAAGATACGCAGTATTTT. It yields the protein CASSKSREDTQYF.

The table lists this clone with a count of one. Here the CDR3 reads CSVAGADGYGYTF. The CDR3 nucleotides read TGCAGCGTTGCAGGGGCCGATGGCTATGGCTACACCTTC. The chain carries TRBV29-1 and TRBJ1-2; D might be TRBD1 (6 bases). Trimming shortened V by 4 bases and J by 4 bases, and 13 bases separated the two germline ends. This CDR3 has 13 residues. Germline-derived CDR1 and CDR2 are SQVTM and ANQGSEA.

The chain is built from TRBV7-9 and TRBJ1-4; D not certain. From germline, CDR1 is SEHNR and CDR2 FQNEAQ (reference sequence). Deletions cut 5 bases from V and 8 bases from J, with 18 bases between. CDR3 length: 15 amino acids. As DNA, the CDR3 is TGTGCCAGCAGCCGCCGGCCTCGAGCGCTAGAAAAACTGTTTTTT. Amino acids: CASSRRPRALEKLFF.

V gene TRBV19 combines with J gene TRBJ2-1, with unresolved D. The V and J ends lost 3 bases and 5 bases respectively, with 8 bases between them. The CDR3 is 13 residues long. CDR1 is LNHDA, CDR2 SQIVND, per germline (reference sequence). CDR3 sequence: CASSINTNNEQFF. The DNA for the CDR3 is TGTGCCAGTAGTATCAATACAAACAATGAGCAGTTCTTC. Together with reference TRBV19 and TRBJ2-1, the CDR3 gives the full variable domain: DGGITQSPKYLFRKEGQNVTLSCEQNLNHDAMYWYRQDPGQGLRLIYYSQIVNDFQKGDIAEGYSVSREKKESFPLTVTSAQKNPTAFYLCASSINTNNEQFFGPGTRLTVL.

The chain combines TRBV5-1 with TRBJ2-2; TRBD1 is a possible D gene (6 bases). CDR1 and CDR2 (germline): SGHRS, YFSETQ. This CDR3 spans 15 amino acids. The V end was cut by 3 bases, the J end by 1 base, with 10 bases between. The CDR3 reads CASSSTGWNTGELFF. In nucleotides, the CDR3 is TGCGCCAGCAGCTCGACAGGTTGGAACACCGGGGAGCTGTTTTTT.

The chain combines TRBV19 with TRBJ1-2, with 10 bases identical to TRBD1. The CDR3 length is 17 residues. Germline V lookup: CDR1 LNHDA, CDR2 SQIVND (reference sequence). The J segment lost 4 bases and the V segment lost 5 bases, leaving 13 bases of the junction unmatched. CDR3 sequence reads: CASSPWGTGALVYGYTF. The CDR3 coding sequence is TGTGCCAGTAGTCCCTGGGGGACAGGGGCGCTGGTCTATGGCTACACCTTC.

The chain employs TRBV18 and TRBJ2-7; 10 bases are shared with TRBD1. The CDR3 spans 13 residues. Losses at the gene ends were 1 base for V and 6 bases for J; bases not matched to a gene: 0. Germline CDR1 KGHSH, CDR2 LQKENI. CDR3 region: CASSPRTGGEQYF. The CDR3 bases are TGTGCCAGCTCACCACGGACAGGGGGCGAGCAGTACTTC.